This entry is about one TCR beta chain. Antigen specificity is unknown. This entry comes from a study of CD8+ T cells in alopecia areata. Whole-study context: Oral tofacitinib, 5 to 10 mg twice daily, was given in an open-label trial. Study-wide results and limits: Compared with mice, patients displayed less clear TCR sharing, possibly for HLA-related reasons.

Following RNA extraction, reverse transcription yielded cDNA that acted as the sequencing template. Generated by immunoSEQ multiplex PCR, the TCRdb table keeps only in-frame clones and is missing some. The sample lists around 250,000 clones, roughly two thirds occurring once. J lost 5 bases, V lost 3 bases, and 13 bases had no gene match. The germline V gene encodes CDR1 SGHDT and CDR2 YYEEEE. The CDR3 covers 16 residues. J is TRBJ2-5 and V is TRBV5-6; the match to TRBD2 covers 7 bases. The source of this sequence is a human donor with alopecia areata. Sequencing was performed on CD4+ T cells sorted from blood, taken at week 0. The CDR3 here is CASSSAGVAGRETQYF. Here the CDR3 DNA reads TGTGCCAGCAGCTCGGCTGGGGTAGCGGGCAGGGAGACCCAGTACTTC.